The table lists the clone carrying this TCR beta chain with a few counts. The entry originates in a study of blood T cell repertoires in COVID-19. As for the study in general: The cDNA or gDNA used as material had been derived from T cells, B-cell-depleted T cells, or PBMCs.

In the source study's methods: Scientists estimated how many nucleated cells there were by amplifying reference gene primers. Profiled with immunoSEQ multiplex PCR; TCRdb holds only in-frame clones, not every one. V and J calls and clone size come straight from that table; D and trimming were deduced from the DNA. The data contain 650,000 to 800,000 clones, 75% to 90% of them singletons. Specimen: peripheral blood. This clonotype originated in a woman aged 18-29 years with acute or convalescent COVID-19.

The CDR3 coding sequence is TGCGCCAGCAGCCAGAGGACAGGGAGCGCAAACTATGGCTACACCTTC. This gives the protein CASSQRTGSANYGYTF. The chain is built from TRBV5-1 and TRBJ1-2; 8 nucleotides agree with TRBD1. This CDR3 contains 16 residues. Germline lookup yields CDR1 SGHRS and CDR2 YFSETQ. J gave up 2 bases and V 4 bases, and 10 bases lay outside the gene matches.